The clone carrying this T cell receptor beta chain has ten or more counts. Its antigen is unknown. The sample originates from a study of CD8+CD57+ T cells in acquired aplastic anemia. Notes on the study in general: For CD8+ Simpson's diversity, patients and controls showed no significant difference. Researchers report that around 30 CD8+ CDR3 sequences appeared in both patients and controls.

V lost 9 bases, J lost 4 bases, and 15 bases stayed unmatched. The CDR3 loop spans 16 amino acids. The germline V gene encodes CDR1 LNHNV and CDR2 YYDKDF (reference sequence). Genomic DNA was employed as the template in profiling TCR beta VDJ and CDR3. TCRdb re-derived calls from the reads in MiXCR, one entry per CDR3 protein. The sample has hundreds of thousands of distinct CDR3 sequences, 60% to 80% seen once. Sequenced: sorted CD4+, CD8+, or CD8+CD57+ T cells (not recorded which) from PBMCs. The TCR comes from a human donor in good health, serving as a control. This chain connects TRBV15 to TRBJ2-5, with TRBD2 identical over 9 bases. DNA for the CDR3: TGTGCCACTACCTTAGGCGGGACTAGCCCAATAGAGACCCAGTACTTC. This encodes CATTLGGTSPIETQYF.